The 20 T cell receptor beta chains below come from one sample, sequenced in a study of T cell responses to AZD1222 COVID-19 vaccine. TCRdb keeps only in-frame clones here, not all; method: immunoSEQ multiplex PCR. The sample has about 220,000 clones; under 95% are singletons. This specimen was peripheral blood, taken on day 0 of MenACWY control vaccination. The receptors come from an adult in good health.

This clone was picked up one time. This sequence joins TRBV19 and TRBJ1-5; D is uncertain. The CDR3 totals 13 residues. Trimming removed 2 bases from V and 4 bases from J, with 6 bases in between. Germline V gene lookup returns CDR1 LNHDA and CDR2 SQIVND (reference sequence). The CDR3 here is CASSIPWNQPQHF. DNA of the CDR3: TGTGCCAGTAGTATACCCTGGAATCAGCCCCAGCATTTT.

The genes are TRBV19 and TRBJ1-2, with D uncertain. From germline, CDR1 is LNHDA and CDR2 SQIVND (reference sequence). CDR3 length: 19 amino acids. Trimming pared 1 base from V and 0 bases from J, leaving 21 bases between. CDR3 bases: TGTGCCAGTAGTATAGCCGCCGGGGTCTCCATCTCTTCTAACTATGGCTACACCTTC. Protein sequence: CASSIAAGVSISSNYGYTF.

The V call is TRBV19, the J call TRBJ1-2; D not certain. V lost 2 bases and J lost 8, with 15 bases in between. This CDR3 region has 14 residues. CDR1 and CDR2 (germline): LNHDA, SQIVND (reference sequence). In DNA, the CDR3 is TGTGCCAGTAGTATAAAGCGGGTAATGGGCGGCTACACCTTC. Translating it yields CASSIKRVMGGYTF.

The V and J genes are TRBV28 and TRBJ1-4; D gene uncertain. V lost 5 bases to trimming and J lost 8 bases, with 18 bases between them. The germline gives CDR1 MDHEN, CDR2 SYDVKM. There are 15 residues in the CDR3. CDR3 loop: CASSVPGAGGEKLFF. The CDR3 DNA is TGTGCCAGCAGTGTCCCCGGTGCGGGAGGCGAAAAACTGTTTTTT.

Here the CDR3 DNA reads TGTGCCAGCAGCCAAGATTCTGGGGGGCGCGGCTACACCTTC. Its protein product is CASSQDSGGRGYTF. The V gene is TRBV3-1 (or the pseudogene TRBV3-2), the J gene TRBJ1-2; D is perhaps TRBD1 (6 bases). Germline CDR1 and CDR2: LGHDT and YNNKEL (reference sequence). Trimming shortened V by 0 bases and J by 8 bases, and 13 bases separated the two germline ends. The CDR3 extends over 14 amino acids.

This clone has a handful of counts. The chain joins TRBV18 to TRBJ1-1; 7 bases align to TRBD1. The CDR3 spans 15 residues. Germline CDR1 is KGHSH and CDR2 is LQKENI. The junction had 11 bases not matched to a gene; V was cut back by 5 bases and J by 5 bases. The CDR3, as DNA: TGTGCCAGCTCAGTCAAACAGGGGTCATCTACTGAAGCTTTCTTT. It specifies CASSVKQGSSTEAFF.

The chain has TRBV6-5 and TRBJ2-7; no reliable D call. V lost 7 bases, J lost 3 bases, and 16 bases lay in between. This CDR3 spans 14 amino acids. Germline V gives CDR1 MNHEY, CDR2 SVGAGI. The CDR3 spells CASTPPGRLYEQYF. The CDR3 DNA is TGTGCCAGCACCCCCCCCGGGCGGCTCTACGAGCAGTACTTC.

The rearrangement joins TRBV19 to TRBJ1-4; D is ambiguous. Germline CDR1 is LNHDA and CDR2 is SQIVND (reference sequence). The germline V and J ends were trimmed by 3 bases and 4 bases, with 12 bases remaining between them. This CDR3 contains 15 residues. CDR3 nucleotides: TGTGCCAGTAGTATTTGGGGTCAGCGTAATGAAAAACTGTTTTTT. Its protein product is CASSIWGQRNEKLFF.

The chain joins TRBV19 to TRBJ1-1; perhaps TRBD1 as D (5 bases). The CDR3 is made up of 14 amino acids. The germline V gene has CDR1 LNHDA and CDR2 SQIVND (reference sequence). Trimming left V 7 bases short and J 4 bases short, with 16 bases between. This CDR3 is CASTPGGFITEAFF. The CDR3 region has the DNA TGTGCCAGTACCCCCGGGGGGTTCATCACTGAAGCTTTCTTT.

The rearrangement joins TRBV7-9 to TRBJ2-7, with 8 nucleotides matching TRBD1. V lost 8 bases, J lost 3 bases, and 0 bases stayed unmatched. The CDR3 length is 11 residues. From germline, CDR1 is SEHNR and CDR2 FQNEAQ (reference sequence). In DNA form, the CDR3 reads TGTGCCAGCGGGACAGGCTACGAGCAGTACTTC. Translation: CASGTGYEQYF.

The chain joins TRBV6-6 to TRBJ1-1; 8 bases map to TRBD1. V trimming: 5 bases; J trimming: 4 bases; junction bases outside the gene matches: 3. The germline CDR1 and CDR2 sequences are MNHNY and SVGAGI (reference sequence). The CDR3 has 13 amino acids. The CDR3 here is CASSQTGATEAFF. The CDR3 DNA is TGTGCCAGCAGTCAGACAGGGGCCACTGAAGCTTTCTTT.

The rearrangement links TRBV19 to TRBJ1-5; 7 nucleotides match TRBD1. The CDR3 covers 15 residues. The J segment lost 5 bases and the V segment lost 3 bases, leaving 7 bases of the junction unmatched. CDR1 is LNHDA and CDR2 is SQIVND in the germline V gene (reference sequence). CDR3 in DNA: TGTGCCAGTAGTATTATGGGGCAGGGGGATCAGCCCCAGCATTTT. The encoded protein is CASSIMGQGDQPQHF.

The chain links TRBV11-2 to TRBJ2-1; 12 bases fit TRBD2. V gave up 4 bases and J gave up 9 bases; unmatched junction bases: 4. This CDR3 is 14 amino acids long. Germline CDR1 reads SGHAT; CDR2 reads FQNNGV. The DNA for the CDR3 is TGTGCCAGCAGCTCGACTAGCGGGGGATCTGAGCAGTTCTTC. The encoded protein is CASSSTSGGSEQFF.

The V and J genes are TRBV7-2 and TRBJ2-1; the match to TRBD1 covers 9 bases. Germline loops: CDR1 SGHTA, CDR2 FQGNSA. J was trimmed by 4 bases and V by 1 base; bases with no gene match: 5. This CDR3 region has 16 residues. The CDR3 sequence: CASSLDGTGLYNEQFF. The CDR3 coding sequence is TGTGCCAGCAGCTTAGACGGGACAGGGCTGTACAATGAGCAGTTCTTC.

This rearrangement joins TRBV11-2 to TRBJ2-7; tentatively, D is TRBD1 (5 bases). The V end lost 2 bases, the J end lost 2 bases, and 7 bases lay between the germline ends. The germline V gene has CDR1 SGHAT and CDR2 FQNNGV. This CDR3 region has 13 residues. CDR3 amino acids: CASSLTGTYEQYF. Here the CDR3 DNA reads TGTGCCAGCAGCTTAACAGGTACCTACGAGCAGTACTTC.

The V call is TRBV6-5, the J call TRBJ1-1, with unresolved D. Germline assignment: CDR1 MNHEY and CDR2 SVGAGI. The length of the CDR3 is 13 residues. V shed 5 bases and J shed 0 bases, with 7 bases lying between them. This CDR3 reads CASSRTMNTEAFF. The CDR3 nucleotides read TGTGCCAGCAGTAGAACAATGAACACTGAAGCTTTCTTT.

The V call is TRBV4-1, the J call TRBJ2-3, with D possibly being TRBD2 (5 bases). Germline CDR1 reads MGHRA; CDR2 reads YSYEKL. The CDR3 loop spans 13 amino acids. Deletions cut 5 bases from V and 1 base from J, with 7 bases between. The CDR3 bases are TGCGCCAGCAGCTCCGGGGGCACAGATACGCAGTATTTT. Its protein product is CASSSGGTDTQYF.

V and J are TRBV15 and TRBJ1-3; D unresolved. The CDR3 sequence is 18 residues long. Germline CDR1 reads LNHNV; CDR2 reads YYDKDF (reference sequence). Trimming shortened V by 3 bases and J by 0 bases, and 18 bases separated the two germline ends. The CDR3 protein is CATSSIELGRISGNTIYF. The CDR3 bases are TGTGCCACCAGCAGTATAGAATTAGGACGGATCTCTGGAAACACCATATATTTT.

The V and J genes are TRBV2 and TRBJ1-2; D gene unclear. V shed 2 bases and J shed 5 bases, with 9 bases lying between them. From germline, CDR1 is SNHLY and CDR2 FYNNEI. The CDR3 runs to 13 residues. This CDR3 is CASSESARYGYTF. In DNA form, the CDR3 reads TGTGCCAGCAGTGAATCAGCAAGATATGGCTACACCTTC.

This clone was counted a single time. The rearrangement joins TRBV30 to TRBJ2-7; 8 nucleotides match TRBD1. CDR1 and CDR2 from the germline V gene are GTSNPN and SVGIG (reference sequence). CDR3 size: 15 residues. V was clipped by 3 bases and J by 0 bases; unmatched bases: 7. The CDR3 sequence: CAWSRDRTHSYEQYF. In nucleotides, the CDR3 is TGTGCCTGGAGCCGGGACAGGACACACTCCTACGAGCAGTACTTC.